The 23 T cell receptor beta chains in this list originate from one sample, sequenced in a study of technical replicates of blood from a handful of donors. Only in-frame clones appear in the TCRdb table, and some are missing; sequencing was by immunoSEQ multiplex PCR. The table includes roughly 67,000 clones, about 98% detected once. The sequencing input was T cells isolated from PBMCs. These receptors came from a human donor in good health.

This chain uses TRBV9 with TRBJ1-6; D ambiguous. There are 16 residues in the CDR3. With 8 bases removed from V and 0 bases from J, the gap between germline ends came to 15 bases. The germline V gene encodes CDR1 SGDLS and CDR2 YYNGEE. DNA for the CDR3: TGTGCCAGTCGGAGAGGCCTCAGCTCCTATAATTCACCCCTCCACTTT. It codes for CASRRGLSSYNSPLHF.

CDR3 nucleotides: TGCGCCAGCAGCTTGGTGAGGGCACCGAACACTGAAGCTTTCTTT. It translates to CASSLVRAPNTEAFF. The chain joins TRBV5-1 to TRBJ1-1; no firm D call. The CDR3 length is 15 residues. Trimming shortened V by 0 bases and J by 1 base, and 10 bases separated the two germline ends. CDR1 is SGHRS, CDR2 YFSETQ, per germline.

The V call is TRBV27, the J call TRBJ1-2; D is possibly TRBD1 (5 bases). The CDR3 loop spans 14 amino acids. The germline V gene has CDR1 MNHEY and CDR2 SMNVEV (reference sequence). V lost 5 bases, J lost 1 base, and 11 bases lay in between. CDR3 DNA sequence: TGTGCCAGCAGTATCGACAGCGTTAACTATGGCTACACCTTC. Translating gives CASSIDSVNYGYTF.

This chain uses TRBV5-1 with TRBJ2-3; 10 nucleotides agree with TRBD2. The germline V gene encodes CDR1 SGHRS and CDR2 YFSETQ. The CDR3 length is 16 residues. V dropped 0 bases and J dropped 1; count of bases not matched to a gene: 2. This CDR3 reads CASSLAGTSGTDTQYF. The DNA of the CDR3 is TGCGCCAGCAGCTTGGCCGGGACTAGCGGCACAGATACGCAGTATTTT.

The genes are TRBV9 and TRBJ1-1, with D uncertain. V lost 4 bases, J lost 0 bases, and 7 bases lay in between. There are 13 residues in the CDR3. CDR1 and CDR2 (germline): SGDLS, YYNGEE. The CDR3, as DNA: TGTGCCAGCAGCTCACAGATGAACACTGAAGCTTTCTTT. Protein sequence: CASSSQMNTEAFF.

The V and J genes are TRBV6-6 and TRBJ1-1, with D maybe TRBD1 (5 bases). Germline V lookup: CDR1 MNHNY, CDR2 SVGAGI (reference sequence). The CDR3 is made up of 12 amino acids. Trimming removed 4 bases at V and 8 bases at J, with 11 bases between. In nucleotides, the CDR3 is TGTGCCAGCAGTTCAAAGACAGAGGAAGCTTTCTTT. Its protein is CASSSKTEEAFF.

This clone was observed a single time. The J gene is TRBJ2-1, the V gene TRBV27; TRBD2 matches 9 bases. V dropped 5 bases and J dropped 7; count of bases not matched to a gene: 21. CDR1 is MNHEY and CDR2 is SMNVEV in the germline V gene (reference sequence). The CDR3 totals 19 residues. The CDR3 region is CASSSFYTSASGNGNEQFF. The CDR3 DNA is TGTGCCAGCAGTAGCTTTTATACTTCGGCTAGCGGGAATGGTAATGAGCAGTTCTTC.

The V call is TRBV5-4, the J call TRBJ2-3; 15 nucleotides align to TRBD2. The V segment lost 4 bases and the J segment 4 bases; nucleotides outside the gene matches: 4. The CDR3 runs to 16 residues. In germline, CDR1 is SGHNT, CDR2 YYREEE (reference sequence). CDR3 nucleotides: TGTGCCAGCAGCGGACTAGCGGGAGGGCCCCCAGATACGCAGTATTTT. Translation: CASSGLAGGPPDTQYF.

V gene TRBV11-3 combines with J gene TRBJ1-4; no reliable D call. Germline V gene lookup returns CDR1 SGHNT and CDR2 YENEEA. This CDR3 region has 14 residues. Trimming removed 5 bases at V and 4 bases at J, with 11 bases between. CDR3 sequence: CASSRGSDNEKLFF. The DNA of the CDR3 is TGTGCCAGCAGCCGAGGGTCGGATAATGAAAAACTGTTTTTT.

This chain uses TRBV2 with TRBJ1-4, with 9 bases matching TRBD1. V gave up 7 bases and J gave up 7 bases; unmatched junction bases: 10. CDR1 SNHLY and CDR2 FYNNEI come from the germline V gene. The CDR3 sequence is 15 residues long. The DNA for the CDR3 is TGTGCCAGCACCGAGACAGGGGGGTCGCGTGAAAAACTGTTTTTT. Translated, it gives CASTETGGSREKLFF.

The V and J genes are TRBV7-2 and TRBJ2-1; D uncertain. The CDR3 is 15 amino acids. Trimming took 5 bases from V and 6 from J, leaving 17 bases between them. Germline values: CDR1 SGHTA, CDR2 FQGNSA. DNA for the CDR3: TGTGCCAGCAGCGCCTACAGCCAGTTTCTCAATGAGCAGTTCTTC. This sequence encodes CASSAYSQFLNEQFF.

The rearrangement links TRBV9 to TRBJ2-2, with D tentatively TRBD2 (6 bases). The germline V and J ends were trimmed by 2 bases and 5 bases, with 19 bases remaining between them. Per the germline V gene, CDR1 is SGDLS and CDR2 is YYNGEE. The CDR3 is 17 amino acids. This chain's CDR3 is CASSVFLATPTTGELFF. In nucleotides, the CDR3 is TGTGCCAGCAGCGTCTTCCTAGCGACCCCAACAACCGGGGAGCTGTTTTTT.

The V and J genes are TRBV19 and TRBJ1-1, with 7 positions matching TRBD1. J gave up 0 bases and V 6 bases, and 4 bases lay outside the gene matches. The CDR3 has 14 residues. Germline lookup yields CDR1 LNHDA and CDR2 SQIVND (reference sequence). The CDR3 nucleotides are TGTGCCAGTAGAAGGACAGGAATGAACACTGAAGCTTTCTTT. Protein sequence: CASRRTGMNTEAFF.

This chain uses TRBV10-2 with TRBJ2-3; D is possibly TRBD2 (5 bases). Trimming removed 4 bases at V and 1 base at J, with 6 bases between. This CDR3 has 13 residues. The V gene's germline CDR1 is WSHSY and CDR2 SAAADI. In DNA, the CDR3 is TGCGCCAGCAGTGGGGAGCGCACAGATACGCAGTATTTT. Its protein product is CASSGERTDTQYF.

This rearrangement joins TRBV6-1 to TRBJ1-1; TRBD1 aligns across 8 bases. The CDR3 consists of 15 residues. The germline gives CDR1 MNHNS, CDR2 SASEGT. The V gene end was trimmed by 1 base and the J gene end by 5 bases; junction bases not matched to a gene: 6. The DNA for the CDR3 is TGTGCCAGCAGTGAAGTTGACAGGGGATGGACTGAAGCTTTCTTT. Its translation: CASSEVDRGWTEAFF.

The chain recombines TRBV11-2 with TRBJ1-2; no clear D. Germline V gene sequence: CDR1 SGHAT, CDR2 FQNNGV. The CDR3 sequence is 15 residues long. V was cut by 4 bases and J by 4 bases, with 16 bases left in between. The chain's CDR3 is CASSSLRERLYGYTF. The CDR3 DNA is TGTGCCAGCAGCTCCCTCCGCGAGAGACTCTATGGCTACACCTTC.

This chain connects TRBV11-2 to TRBJ2-1; 8 bases map to TRBD2. V trimming: 9 bases; J trimming: 4 bases; junction bases outside the gene matches: 8. The CDR3 runs to 14 residues. The V gene's germline CDR1 is SGHAT and CDR2 FQNNGV. DNA for the CDR3: TGTGCCAGTACTGAGGGCGGGGGGTACAATGAGCAGTTCTTC. It specifies CASTEGGGYNEQFF. The full variable domain, completed using reference TRBV11-2 and TRBJ2-1, is EAGVAQSPRYKIIEKRQSVAFWCNPISGHATLYWYQQILGQGPKLLIQFQNNGVVDDSQLPKDRFSAERLKGVDSTLKIQPAKLEDSAVYLCASTEGGGYNEQFFGPGTRLTVL.

The V call is TRBV27, the J call TRBJ2-1, with D perhaps TRBD2 (7 bases). The CDR3 contains 16 residues. The V and J ends lost 5 bases and 5 bases respectively, with 19 bases between them. Germline-derived CDR1 and CDR2 are MNHEY and SMNVEV (reference sequence). The CDR3 nucleotides are TGTGCCAGCAGTCTTCGACGGGGGGCCGCGAACAATGAGCAGTTCTTC. It translates to CASSLRRGAANNEQFF.

The chain uses TRBV2 and TRBJ1-5, with 8 bases identical to TRBD1. The length of the CDR3 is 14 residues. V trimming: 5 bases; J trimming: 7 bases; junction bases outside the gene matches: 7. Germline CDR1 reads SNHLY; CDR2 reads FYNNEI. The CDR3 DNA reads TGTGCCAGCAGTTCGGACAGGGTGGAACAGCCCCAGCATTTT. This gives the protein CASSSDRVEQPQHF.

In its sample, this clone was seen once. This chain links TRBV5-1 with TRBJ2-1; 8 bases are shared with TRBD2. Germline CDR1 is SGHRS and CDR2 is YFSETQ. The trim removed 5 bases at V and 7 bases at J, leaving 17 bases unmatched. CDR3 length: 17 residues. The CDR3 region is CASSEPQPGGPWNEQFF. Written as DNA, the CDR3 is TGCGCCAGCAGTGAACCCCAACCGGGAGGGCCATGGAATGAGCAGTTCTTC.

This sequence joins TRBV29-1 and TRBJ2-7; D is perhaps TRBD1 (6 bases). The CDR3 runs 13 residues. Germline assignment: CDR1 SQVTM and CDR2 ANQGSEA. V lost 7 bases, J lost 0 bases, and 13 bases lay in between. In nucleotides, the CDR3 is TGCAGCGCCTACAGGGACGGCTCCTACGAGCAGTACTTC. As protein: CSAYRDGSYEQYF.

This clone showed up just once. The genes are TRBV7-9 and TRBJ2-7; 13 bases match TRBD2. Per the germline V gene, CDR1 is SEHNR and CDR2 is FQNEAQ (reference sequence). This CDR3 comprises 15 residues. The V gene end was trimmed by 5 bases and the J gene end by 5 bases; junction bases not matched to a gene: 6. This CDR3 is CASSPTSGGADEQYF. Written as DNA, the CDR3 is TGTGCCAGCAGCCCCACTAGCGGGGGGGCCGACGAGCAGTACTTC.

V is TRBV7-9 and J is TRBJ1-5, with a weak D call TRBD1 (5 bases). V lost 5 bases to trimming and J lost 3 bases, with 17 bases between them. Germline assignment: CDR1 SEHNR and CDR2 FQNEAQ (reference sequence). The CDR3 has 16 amino acids. DNA of the CDR3: TGTGCCAGCAGCAACTTATCCCAGGGTTACAATCAGCCCCAGCATTTT. It translates to CASSNLSQGYNQPQHF.